Listed here are 22 T cell receptor beta chains from one sample, sequenced in a study of early T cells in non-severe SARS-CoV-2 infection listed by TCRdb under 2021. To prepare the library, 5' RACE was applied. Data came from a NextSeq 500. Using fastp at Q25 and MiXCR, TCRdb reprocessed the public reads and kept productive beta chains. Entries are consolidated by CDR3 protein sequence, retaining the most common genes and DNA. The sample table contains about 99,000 distinct CDR3 sequences; only one count was recorded for around 16% of them. Around 1.3% of the sample goes to the ten largest clones. Input material: whole blood. The source is an adult who was a healthcare worker with PCR-confirmed SARS-CoV-2 infection or an uninfected control (not recorded which).

J is TRBJ2-3 and V is TRBV29-1; the D gene is possibly TRBD2 (6 bases). The CDR3 is 14 amino acids. Germline CDR1 reads SQVTM; CDR2 reads ANQGSEA. V lost 6 bases, J lost 0 bases, and 13 bases lay in between. CDR3 in amino acids: CSVRGARSTDTQYF. The CDR3 DNA is TGCAGCGTGCGGGGAGCCCGTAGCACAGATACGCAGTATTTT.

This clonotype was detected only a few times. Here the CDR3 DNA reads TGTGCCAGTAGTATGGACGGAGTCTACAATGAGCAGTTCTTC. Translation gives CASSMDGVYNEQFF. The chain is built from TRBV19 and TRBJ2-1; unclear D gene. The CDR3 has 14 residues. Germline CDR1 reads LNHDA; CDR2 reads SQIVND (reference sequence). Trimming removed 3 bases at V and 3 bases at J, with 9 bases between.

The V gene is TRBV29-1, the J gene TRBJ2-5, with D possibly matching TRBD1 (6 bases). The CDR3 is 11 amino acids. CDR1 SQVTM and CDR2 ANQGSEA come from the germline V gene. V was trimmed by 8 bases and J by 3 bases, leaving 10 bases between them. The CDR3 sequence is CSTRTEETQYF. CDR3 coding DNA: TGCAGCACAAGGACAGAAGAGACCCAGTACTTC.

J is TRBJ1-5 and V is TRBV5-5; 8 bases line up with TRBD1. This CDR3 is built from 16 residues. Trimming cost V 2 bases and J 6 bases; bases outside gene matches: 10. CDR1 SGHKS and CDR2 YYEKEE come from the germline V gene (reference sequence). The CDR3 nucleotides read TGTGCCAGCAGCTTTCAGGGGCAGGGGGCGGGTCAGCCCCAGCATTTT. Translation: CASSFQGQGAGQPQHF.

CDR3 amino acids: CASSIAGARTEAFF. The CDR3 nucleotides read TGTGCCAGTAGTATAGCGGGGGCGAGGACTGAAGCTTTCTTT. This chain links TRBV19 with TRBJ1-1; a possible D gene is TRBD1 (6 bases). The CDR3 has 14 residues. In germline, CDR1 is LNHDA, CDR2 SQIVND (reference sequence). V lost 1 base to trimming and J lost 5 bases, with 11 bases between them.

This chain's CDR3 is CASSYKGPGNRELFF. The DNA for the CDR3 is TGTGCCAGCAGTTACAAGGGACCAGGCAACAGGGAGCTGTTTTTT. This chain connects TRBV6-2 or TRBV6-3 to TRBJ2-2; possibly TRBD1 or TRBD2 for D (5 bases each). Germline V lookup: CDR1 MNHEY, CDR2 SVGEGT. V was clipped by 2 bases and J by 9 bases, with 16 bases between them. There are 15 residues in the CDR3.

This clonotype showed up just a few times. This chain links TRBV10-1 with TRBJ2-1, with 9 bases fitting TRBD1. The CDR3 is made up of 15 amino acids. CDR1 WNHNN and CDR2 SYGVQD come from the germline V gene (reference sequence). V shed 4 bases and J 8 bases; nucleotides not matched to a gene: 9. In DNA, the CDR3 is TGCGCCAGCAGTGCCACAGGGGGCGCCCCGGATGAGCAGTTCTTC. As protein: CASSATGGAPDEQFF.

The chain couples TRBV3-1 to TRBJ2-1; D uncertain. Per germline, CDR1 LGHDT and CDR2 YNNKEL (reference sequence). The CDR3 extends over 14 amino acids. V was clipped by 4 bases and J by 5 bases, with 12 bases between them. The CDR3 nucleotides are TGTGCCAGCAGCCCTATAGGGATCGACAATGAGCAGTTCTTC. This sequence encodes CASSPIGIDNEQFF.

J is TRBJ1-6 and V is TRBV11-2; 9 positions agree with TRBD1. CDR3 length: 15 residues. V trimming: 4 bases; J trimming: 6 bases; junction bases outside the gene matches: 4. Germline lookup yields CDR1 SGHAT and CDR2 FQNNGV. For the CDR3, the DNA is TGTGCCAGCAGCTGGGACAGGGCGGGTAATTCACCCCTCCACTTT. Translation gives CASSWDRAGNSPLHF. The entire variable domain, with the rest obtained from reference TRBV11-2 and TRBJ1-6, is as follows: EAGVAQSPRYKIIEKRQSVAFWCNPISGHATLYWYQQILGQGPKLLIQFQNNGVVDDSQLPKDRFSAERLKGVDSTLKIQPAKLEDSAVYLCASSWDRAGNSPLHFGNGTRLTVT.

The CDR3 sequence: CASGSGFYNEQFF. DNA of the CDR3: TGTGCCAGCGGGAGTGGGTTCTACAATGAGCAGTTCTTC. V usage is TRBV6-2 or TRBV6-3 and J usage is TRBJ2-1, with a weak D call TRBD2 (5 bases). The V end was cut by 8 bases, the J end by 3 bases, with 11 bases between. The CDR3 spans 13 residues. Germline V CDR1 and CDR2: MNHEY, SVGEGT.

This clonotype was detected only a few times. The rearrangement joins TRBV25-1 to TRBJ1-3; D might be TRBD1 (5 bases). This CDR3 spans 14 amino acids. Germline lookup yields CDR1 MGHDK and CDR2 SYGVNS. Trimming took 5 bases from V and 3 from J, leaving 11 bases between them. The CDR3 nucleotides read TGTGCCAGCAGTTCAGGGACGCGTGGAAACACCATATATTTT. Amino acids: CASSSGTRGNTIYF.

The chain combines TRBV20-1 with TRBJ2-1; perhaps TRBD2 as D (6 bases). Germline V lookup: CDR1 DFQATT, CDR2 SNEGSKA (reference sequence). Trimming pared 6 bases from V and 13 bases from J, leaving 16 bases between. This CDR3 is 11 amino acids long. The CDR3 DNA reads TGCAGTGCCGTCAGGCGGGCGGGACAGTTCTTC. Translating it yields CSAVRRAGQFF.

The chain has TRBV7-8 and TRBJ1-3; weak D call: TRBD1 (6 bases). The CDR3 extends over 16 amino acids. Germline loops: CDR1 SGHVS, CDR2 FQNEAQ. Between the trimmed V and J ends, which lost 6 bases and 0 bases, there was a span of 15 bases. This chain's CDR3 is CASSTPTGDSGNTIYF. The CDR3 region has the DNA TGTGCCAGCAGTACGCCGACAGGCGACTCTGGAAACACCATATATTTT. The full variable domain, completed using reference TRBV7-8 and TRBJ1-3, is GAGVSQSPRYKVAKRGQDVALRCDPISGHVSLFWYQQALGQGPEFLTYFQNEAQLDKSGLPSDRFFAERPEGSVSTLKIQRTQQEDSAVYLCASSTPTGDSGNTIYFGEGSWLTVV.

CDR3 residues: CASSPRDSNQPQHF. The CDR3 nucleotides read TGTGCCAGCAGTCCCAGAGATAGCAATCAGCCCCAGCATTTT. The chain is built from TRBV6-5 and TRBJ1-5; D unresolved. V was trimmed by 5 bases and J by 0 bases, leaving 8 bases between them. The CDR3 sequence is 14 residues long. CDR1 is MNHEY, CDR2 SVGAGI, per germline.

The chain joins TRBV20-1 to TRBJ1-4; TRBD1 aligns across 7 bases. The CDR3 spans 14 residues. J was trimmed by 5 bases and V by 2 bases; bases with no gene match: 5. The V gene's germline CDR1 is DFQATT and CDR2 SNEGSKA (reference sequence). CDR3: CSARRTGVNEKLFF. The CDR3 DNA reads as TGCAGTGCTAGACGGACAGGCGTCAATGAAAAACTGTTTTTT.

The rearrangement joins TRBV7-9 to TRBJ2-7; 9 bases are shared with TRBD1. Germline CDR1 reads SEHNR; CDR2 reads FQNEAQ (reference sequence). The CDR3 has 15 amino acids. Trimming cost V 5 bases and J 2 bases; bases outside gene matches: 7. In DNA, the CDR3 is TGTGCCAGCAGCCCCCGGGACAGGGAAACCTACGAGCAGTACTTC. It specifies CASSPRDRETYEQYF.

V and J are TRBV29-1 and TRBJ1-4; D might be TRBD1 (6 bases). V gave up 3 bases and J gave up 5 bases, with 7 bases separating them. CDR1 and CDR2 (germline): SQVTM, ANQGSEA. This CDR3 comprises 12 residues. CDR3 DNA: TGCAGCGTTGAGCAGGGGAATGAAAAACTGTTTTTT. This codes for CSVEQGNEKLFF.

The rearrangement uses TRBV7-9 and TRBJ2-7; 8 nucleotides line up with TRBD1. The CDR3 extends over 15 amino acids. Germline V gives CDR1 SEHNR, CDR2 FQNEAQ (reference sequence). Losses at the gene ends were 7 bases for V and 6 bases for J; bases not matched to a gene: 14. CDR3 coding DNA: TGTGCCAGCACCAGCGACAGGGGAGCCCACCGCGAGCAGTACTTC. This codes for CASTSDRGAHREQYF.

The chain combines TRBV12-3 or TRBV12-4 with TRBJ1-2, with D unresolved. V dropped 3 bases and J dropped 4 bases, with 15 bases sitting between them. The CDR3 is 15 amino acids. CDR3 sequence reads: CASSFGVNRVYGYTF. The CDR3 DNA reads as TGTGCCAGCAGTTTTGGAGTCAACCGCGTCTATGGCTACACCTTC.

A note on this clonotype: Germline and junction disagree at one end, which may indicate a read error. The rearrangement links TRBV5-1 to TRBJ2-7, with TRBD2 matching over 9 bases. This CDR3 has 16 residues. Germline V lookup: CDR1 SGHRS, CDR2 YFSETQ. DNA of the CDR3: TGCGCCAGCAGCCCCTCCCCCGGGACTAGCTCCCACGAGCAGTACTTC. Amino acid sequence: CASSPSPGTSSHEQYF.

This clonotype was picked up a small number of times. CDR3 loop: CASGTSNTGELFF. DNA for the CDR3: TGTGCCAGCGGTACCTCGAACACCGGGGAGCTGTTTTTT. V and J are TRBV6-2 or TRBV6-3 and TRBJ2-2; unclear D gene. The V gene's germline CDR1 is MNHEY and CDR2 SVGEGT. Trimming stripped 8 bases from V and 0 bases from J, with 7 bases between. The CDR3 runs 13 residues.

Only a few counts were recorded for this clonotype. This chain links TRBV12-3 or TRBV12-4 with TRBJ2-1, with D tentatively TRBD1 (6 bases). The CDR3 length is 12 residues. Between the trimmed V and J ends, which lost 6 bases and 4 bases, there was a span of 7 bases. CDR3 residues: CASRDRYNEQFF. In DNA form, the CDR3 reads TGTGCCAGCAGGGACAGATACAATGAGCAGTTCTTC.